These T cell receptor beta chains were read from a single sample in a study of human thymus T cells. The method was immunoSEQ multiplex PCR; TCRdb's version includes in-frame clones alone and lacks a portion of them. This sample has about 60,000 clones, with 94% found just once. The sample was blood. The receptors were gathered from a boy younger than two with a congenital heart defect but otherwise immunologically healthy. CDR3s include the opening cysteine and the closing phenylalanine or tryptophan. Fields, in order: clone size, V gene, J gene, D gene, CDR3 DNA, CDR3 protein. The D gene is left open where the match is weak. A clone size is listed for some rows: how often the clone was seen (once, few, many), or a class if it is expanded.

abundance: once; v_gene: TRBV10-3; j_gene: TRBJ1-2; d_gene: -; CDR3nt: TGTGCCATCAGTCCCACGGGGCACTATGGCTACACCTTC; CDR3aa: CAISPTGHYGYTF
abundance: -; v_gene: TRBV15; j_gene: TRBJ2-7; d_gene: -; CDR3nt: TGTGCCACCAGCAGAGGGGATAGCCGGCCCTACGAGCAGTACTTC; CDR3aa: CATSRGDSRPYEQYF
abundance: -; v_gene: TRBV5-1; j_gene: TRBJ2-5; d_gene: TRBD2; CDR3nt: TGCGCCAGCAGCCCGGGACTAGCGGGGGGGCAGGAGACCCAGTACTTC; CDR3aa: CASSPGLAGGQETQYF
abundance: -; v_gene: TRBV6-5; j_gene: TRBJ2-3; d_gene: TRBD2; CDR3nt: TGTGCCAGCAGTTACTCGTTCGGGGGGTGGACGCAGTATTTT; CDR3aa: CASSYSFGGWTQYF
abundance: -; v_gene: TRBV2; j_gene: TRBJ2-3; d_gene: -; CDR3nt: TGTGCCAGCAGTGAAGTCCCAACAAGCACAGATACGCAGTATTTT; CDR3aa: CASSEVPTSTDTQYF
abundance: -; v_gene: TRBV7-2; j_gene: TRBJ2-7; d_gene: -; CDR3nt: TGTGCCAGCAGCCAGAGGGGGGACGAGCAGTACTTC; CDR3aa: CASSQRGDEQYF
abundance: -; v_gene: TRBV28; j_gene: TRBJ2-7; d_gene: -; CDR3nt: TGTGCCAGCAGTTTTCAGGGGGGCTCCTACGAGCAGTACTTC; CDR3aa: CASSFQGGSYEQYF
abundance: -; v_gene: TRBV7-9; j_gene: TRBJ1-2; d_gene: TRBD1; CDR3nt: TGTGCCAGCAGCTTAGTGGACAGGGATAACTATGGCTACACCTTC; CDR3aa: CASSLVDRDNYGYTF
abundance: few; v_gene: TRBV4-2; j_gene: TRBJ1-3; d_gene: -; CDR3nt: TGTGCCAGCAGCCGACAAAACTCTGGAAACACCATATATTTT; CDR3aa: CASSRQNSGNTIYF
abundance: -; v_gene: TRBV7-8; j_gene: TRBJ1-2; d_gene: -; CDR3nt: TGTGCCAGCAGCGCGAGACCGGGGCCTTACTATGGCTACACCTTC; CDR3aa: CASSARPGPYYGYTF
abundance: -; v_gene: TRBV4-1; j_gene: TRBJ2-3; d_gene: TRBD2; CDR3nt: TGCGCCAGCAGCCAAGTGACTAGCCGACGCACAGATACGCAGTATTTT; CDR3aa: CASSQVTSRRTDTQYF
abundance: -; v_gene: TRBV6-5; j_gene: TRBJ2-2; d_gene: -; CDR3nt: TGTGCCAGCAGTTACCCAAAGGCTACCCCCGGGGAGCTGTTTTTT; CDR3aa: CASSYPKATPGELFF
abundance: -; v_gene: TRBV19; j_gene: TRBJ1-2; d_gene: -; CDR3nt: TGTGCCAGTAGTAGAACGACAGGAAACTTCCCATATGGCTACACCTTC; CDR3aa: CASSRTTGNFPYGYTF
abundance: -; v_gene: TRBV4-3; j_gene: TRBJ2-5; d_gene: -; CDR3nt: TGCGCCAGCAGCCAAGAAACATACGAGACCCAGTACTTC; CDR3aa: CASSQETYETQYF
abundance: -; v_gene: TRBV29-1; j_gene: TRBJ1-1; d_gene: TRBD1; CDR3nt: TGCAGCGTTGAAGACAGGGGGTGGAATACTGAAGCTTTCTTT; CDR3aa: CSVEDRGWNTEAFF
abundance: -; v_gene: TRBV2; j_gene: TRBJ2-5; d_gene: -; CDR3nt: TGTGCCAGCAGTGGGAATCGGGAGCACATGTACCAAGAGACCCAGTACTTC; CDR3aa: CASSGNREHMYQETQYF
abundance: -; v_gene: TRBV19; j_gene: TRBJ1-5; d_gene: -; CDR3nt: TGTGCCAGTAGTATAAAAGGCGGGTATAGCAATCAGCCCCAGCATTTT; CDR3aa: CASSIKGGYSNQPQHF
abundance: -; v_gene: TRBV6-1; j_gene: TRBJ2-5; d_gene: -; CDR3nt: TGTGCCAGCAGTGTGTCCAGGACAGTCCAAGAGACCCAGTACTTC; CDR3aa: CASSVSRTVQETQYF
abundance: -; v_gene: TRBV25-1; j_gene: TRBJ2-7; d_gene: TRBD1; CDR3nt: TGTGCCAGCAGTGAGTGGACAGGGGGCGAGCAGTACTTC; CDR3aa: CASSEWTGGEQYF
abundance: -; v_gene: TRBV7-2; j_gene: TRBJ2-1; d_gene: TRBD2; CDR3nt: TGTGCCAGCAGCTTTCGGACTAGCGGGAACAATGAGCAGTTCTTC; CDR3aa: CASSFRTSGNNEQFF
abundance: once; v_gene: TRBV10-3; j_gene: TRBJ2-7; d_gene: -; CDR3nt: TGTGCCATCAGTAGTGGGGGGCCCTATTTCTACGAGCAGTACTTC; CDR3aa: CAISSGGPYFYEQYF
abundance: once; v_gene: TRBV12-5; j_gene: TRBJ1-3; d_gene: -; CDR3nt: TGTGCTAGTGGTTGGGAGGGCTCTGGAAACACCATATATTTT; CDR3aa: CASGWEGSGNTIYF
abundance: -; v_gene: TRBV7-9; j_gene: TRBJ2-1; d_gene: -; CDR3nt: TGTGCCAGCAGCTTAGGCCAATGGATGAAACCCAGGAACAATGAGCAGTTCTTC; CDR3aa: CASSLGQWMKPRNNEQFF
abundance: once; v_gene: TRBV19; j_gene: TRBJ2-2; d_gene: -; CDR3nt: TGTGCCACCCGGAGCGCCAAGCTACTAAACACCGGGGAGCTGTTTTTT; CDR3aa: CATRSAKLLNTGELFF
abundance: -; v_gene: TRBV5-4; j_gene: TRBJ2-7; d_gene: -; CDR3nt: TGTGCCAGCAGCTTGGTGGGAGGCTACGAGCAGTACTTC; CDR3aa: CASSLVGGYEQYF
abundance: -; v_gene: TRBV19; j_gene: TRBJ2-2; d_gene: -; CDR3nt: TGTGCCAGTAGTAAGGTAGCCTACACCGGGGAGCTGTTTTTT; CDR3aa: CASSKVAYTGELFF
abundance: -; v_gene: TRBV7-9; j_gene: TRBJ2-2; d_gene: -; CDR3nt: TGTGCCAGCAGCTACAACACCGGGGAGCTGTTTTTT; CDR3aa: CASSYNTGELFF
abundance: -; v_gene: TRBV15; j_gene: TRBJ1-5; d_gene: -; CDR3nt: TGTGCCACCAGCGGGGAGCACAGAAGCAATCAGCCCCAGCATTTT; CDR3aa: CATSGEHRSNQPQHF
abundance: -; v_gene: TRBV19; j_gene: TRBJ1-5; d_gene: -; CDR3nt: TGTGCCAGTAGTATAGGGTCCAGGGGCAGGCAGCCCCAGCATTTT; CDR3aa: CASSIGSRGRQPQHF
abundance: once; v_gene: TRBV12-5; j_gene: TRBJ2-7; d_gene: TRBD1; CDR3nt: TGTGCTAGTGGATCCACGGGACAGGGGAGGGAGCAGTACTTC; CDR3aa: CASGSTGQGREQYF
abundance: -; v_gene: TRBV5-1; j_gene: TRBJ2-3; d_gene: -; CDR3nt: TGCGCCAGCAGCTTGGGGTTCAGCACAGATACGCAGTATTTT; CDR3aa: CASSLGFSTDTQYF
abundance: -; v_gene: TRBV4-3; j_gene: TRBJ1-1; d_gene: -; CDR3nt: TGCGCCAGCAGCCAAGTGGGGAATAGCGCTGAAGCTTTCTTT; CDR3aa: CASSQVGNSAEAFF
abundance: -; v_gene: TRBV15; j_gene: TRBJ1-1; d_gene: TRBD1; CDR3nt: TGTGCCACCAGCAGAGGACAGGGGCTGAACACTGAAGCTTTCTTT; CDR3aa: CATSRGQGLNTEAFF
abundance: -; v_gene: TRBV6-5; j_gene: TRBJ2-7; d_gene: TRBD2; CDR3nt: TGTGCCAGCAGTTACGAGGGACTAGCGGGTACCGAGCAGTACTTC; CDR3aa: CASSYEGLAGTEQYF
abundance: -; v_gene: TRBV16; j_gene: TRBJ2-7; d_gene: TRBD2; CDR3nt: TGTGCCAGCAGCCCCACGACTAGCGGGAGGGCCTACGAGCAGTACTTC; CDR3aa: CASSPTTSGRAYEQYF
abundance: -; v_gene: TRBV29-1; j_gene: TRBJ2-1; d_gene: -; CDR3nt: TGCAGCGTTGAAGATGATGGGCACAACAGACTAGCCTACAATGAGCAGTTCTTC; CDR3aa: CSVEDDGHNRLAYNEQFF
abundance: -; v_gene: TRBV7-2; j_gene: TRBJ1-1; d_gene: -; CDR3nt: TGTGCCAGCAGCTCCGCCGCAGGAGGGAACACTGAAGCTTTCTTT; CDR3aa: CASSSAAGGNTEAFF
abundance: -; v_gene: TRBV5-1; j_gene: TRBJ2-5; d_gene: TRBD1; CDR3nt: TGCGCCAGCAGCTTGTTAGGGGGCGGCAGAGCAGAGACCCAGTACTTC; CDR3aa: CASSLLGGGRAETQYF
abundance: -; v_gene: TRBV7-9; j_gene: TRBJ1-2; d_gene: TRBD1; CDR3nt: TGTGCCAGCAGCTGGGACGACAGGGGGCACGGCTACACCTTC; CDR3aa: CASSWDDRGHGYTF
abundance: -; v_gene: TRBV5-4; j_gene: TRBJ2-3; d_gene: TRBD2; CDR3nt: TGTGCCAGCAGCTTGGGACTAGCGGGAGGGAGGGCAGATACGCAGTATTTT; CDR3aa: CASSLGLAGGRADTQYF
abundance: -; v_gene: TRBV7-9; j_gene: TRBJ1-1; d_gene: -; CDR3nt: TGTGCCAGCAGCCCCTCGACAGCTATGAACACTGAAGCTTTCTTT; CDR3aa: CASSPSTAMNTEAFF
abundance: -; v_gene: TRBV4-2; j_gene: TRBJ2-2; d_gene: TRBD1; CDR3nt: TGTGCCAGCAGCCAGGGGGACAGGGTGAACACCGGGGAGCTGTTTTTT; CDR3aa: CASSQGDRVNTGELFF
abundance: -; v_gene: TRBV6-1; j_gene: TRBJ2-7; d_gene: TRBD2; CDR3nt: TGTGCCAGCAGTGTGACTAGCGGGGGGACCTACGAGCAGTACTTC; CDR3aa: CASSVTSGGTYEQYF
abundance: once; v_gene: TRBV2; j_gene: TRBJ1-2; d_gene: -; CDR3nt: TGTGCCAGCACCCGCTATGGCTACACCTTC; CDR3aa: CASTRYGYTF